Presented here are 13 T cell receptor beta chains from one specimen sequenced in a study of regulatory T cells in long-lasting Graves disease. The sample's time point: newly diagnosed GD, antithyroid drugs for less than 3 months. From PBMCs, RNA was extracted and then used to make the TCR library. To make TCR beta libraries, researchers used iRepertoire HTBI primers and Arm-PCR of CDR3 regions. Via MiXCR, TCRdb re-called the multiplex PCR reads, giving one row per CDR3 protein. The sample yields fewer than 650,000 distinct CDR3 sequences, 15% to 20% seen once. This sample was also put to use in a study of T cells in Graves' hyperthyroidism and ophthalmopathy.

The starting material was peripheral blood mononuclear cells (PBMCs), obtained at new diagnosis, from a patient treated with antithyroid drugs. These receptors originate from a man aged 18 to 35 with Graves disease.

This clonotype appeared many times. The genes are TRBV27 and TRBJ2-1; D possibly corresponds to TRBD2 (6 bases). With 5 bases removed from V and 0 bases from J, the gap between germline ends came to 14 bases. Germline V gives CDR1 MNHEY, CDR2 SMNVEV (reference sequence). There are 16 residues in the CDR3. Here the CDR3 DNA reads TGTGCCAGCAGTATCCTAGCGCCTAGCTCCTACAATGAGCAGTTCTTC. This encodes CASSILAPSSYNEQFF.

This clonotype was detected only a few times. The CDR3, as DNA: TGTGCCAGCAGTGAGGGTAGGGGTGGCTACGAGCAGTACTTC. Protein product: CASSEGRGGYEQYF. V usage is TRBV2 and J usage is TRBJ2-7, with D maybe TRBD1 (5 bases). This CDR3 has 14 amino acids. Looked up from germline, CDR1 is SNHLY and CDR2 is FYNNEI. The ends were cut back, 3 bases at V and 3 bases at J, with 12 bases in the middle.

The genes are TRBV14 and TRBJ2-7; 9 bases line up with TRBD1. This CDR3 is built from 15 residues. V dropped 1 base and J dropped 2; count of bases not matched to a gene: 3. The germline gives CDR1 SGHDN, CDR2 FVKESK. CDR3 coding DNA: TGTGCCAGCAGCCAAGGGTGGACAGGGGCCTACGAGCAGTACTTC. Protein sequence: CASSQGWTGAYEQYF.

This clonotype appeared a few times. One end of the junction is discordant with germline, which a read error may explain. The chain is built from TRBV20-1 and TRBJ2-3, with 7 positions matching TRBD2. The CDR3 length is 14 residues. Germline values: CDR1 DFQATT, CDR2 SNEGSKA (reference sequence). The CDR3 DNA reads as TGCGGTGCTACAGAGGGAGGGCCCCCAGATACGCAGTATTTT. Its translation: CGATEGGPPDTQYF.

At least ten counts were recorded for this clonotype. The chain links TRBV3-1 to TRBJ1-1; D is ambiguous. CDR3 size: 14 residues. Per germline, CDR1 LGHDT and CDR2 YNNKEL (reference sequence). The ends were cut back, 7 bases at V and 1 base at J, with 13 bases in the middle. The CDR3 here is CASTPRRTNTEAFF. The CDR3 DNA reads as TGTGCCAGCACCCCACGTCGGACGAACACTGAAGCTTTCTTT.

This clonotype occurred many times. The chain links TRBV12-3 or TRBV12-4 to TRBJ2-1; D is possibly TRBD1 or TRBD2 (6 bases each). V was cut by 5 bases and J by 9 bases, with 20 bases left in between. This CDR3 contains 15 residues. CDR3 protein: CASSAGGHPSSEQFF. CDR3 in DNA: TGTGCCAGCAGTGCCGGGGGACACCCGAGTAGTGAGCAGTTCTTC.

This clonotype came up a few times. The chain combines TRBV20-1 with TRBJ1-4; the D is unclear. CDR1 and CDR2 from the germline V gene are DFQATT and SNEGSKA (reference sequence). Trimming shortened V by 6 bases and J by 8 bases, and 19 bases separated the two germline ends. The CDR3 is made up of 14 amino acids. CDR3 loop: CSANPRSMGEKLFF. The CDR3 DNA reads as TGCAGTGCAAACCCCCGATCCATGGGGGAAAAACTGTTTTTT.

This clonotype turned up a few times. The chain joins TRBV4-2 to TRBJ2-3, with TRBD2 as a possible D gene (7 bases). The CDR3 is 16 residues long. V lost 4 bases and J lost 0, with 14 bases in between. Germline V gene lookup returns CDR1 LGHNA and CDR2 YNFKEQ. The CDR3 DNA is TGTGCCAGCAGCCCCCAAGGGGGAGGGAGCACAGATACGCAGTATTTT. Its translation: CASSPQGGGSTDTQYF.

The rearrangement joins TRBV27 to TRBJ2-7; TRBD1 or TRBD2 may be the D gene (5 bases each). Germline V gives CDR1 MNHEY, CDR2 SMNVEV (reference sequence). The CDR3 contains 14 residues. Trimming cost V 7 bases and J 1 base, with 14 bases left between them. CDR3 sequence: CASTDSGPSYEQYF. The CDR3, as DNA: TGTGCCAGCACCGACTCGGGACCATCCTACGAGCAGTACTTC.

This sequence joins TRBV20-1 and TRBJ2-1; tentatively, D is TRBD1 (6 bases). Trimming took 0 bases from V and 5 from J, leaving 11 bases between them. Germline values: CDR1 DFQATT, CDR2 SNEGSKA (reference sequence). The CDR3 contains 14 residues. In DNA form, the CDR3 reads TGCAGTGCTAGAGAAGGGGGAAATAACAATGAGCAGTTCTTC. It encodes CSAREGGNNNEQFF.

This clonotype was detected ten times or more. The rearrangement links TRBV6-1 to TRBJ1-5, with TRBD1 as a possible D gene (5 bases). Trimming removed 6 bases from V and 4 bases from J, with 13 bases in between. CDR3 length equals 14 residues. CDR1 is MNHNS and CDR2 is SASEGT in the germline V gene. CDR3 loop: CASRRDRLNQPQHF. The CDR3, as DNA: TGTGCCAGCAGGAGGGACCGACTAAATCAGCCCCAGCATTTT.

The table lists this clonotype with many counts. V usage is TRBV27 and J usage is TRBJ2-7; 9 bases fit TRBD2. J gave up 2 bases and V 5 bases, and 7 bases lay outside the gene matches. The CDR3 length is 15 residues. The V gene's germline CDR1 is MNHEY and CDR2 SMNVEV (reference sequence). The CDR3 sequence: CASSGAGGPAYEQYF. CDR3 sequence (DNA): TGTGCCAGCAGTGGCGCGGGAGGGCCGGCCTACGAGCAGTACTTC.

This clonotype has only a few counts. The gene calls are TRBV30 and TRBJ2-7, with 8 bases identical to TRBD2. Trimming at V came to 4 bases and at J to 7 bases, leaving 9 bases not matched to a gene. The CDR3 covers 13 residues. Germline CDR1 GTSNPN, CDR2 SVGIG (reference sequence). The CDR3: CAWTLGVAGEQYF. In nucleotides, the CDR3 is TGTGCCTGGACCCTTGGGGTAGCGGGAGAGCAGTACTTC.